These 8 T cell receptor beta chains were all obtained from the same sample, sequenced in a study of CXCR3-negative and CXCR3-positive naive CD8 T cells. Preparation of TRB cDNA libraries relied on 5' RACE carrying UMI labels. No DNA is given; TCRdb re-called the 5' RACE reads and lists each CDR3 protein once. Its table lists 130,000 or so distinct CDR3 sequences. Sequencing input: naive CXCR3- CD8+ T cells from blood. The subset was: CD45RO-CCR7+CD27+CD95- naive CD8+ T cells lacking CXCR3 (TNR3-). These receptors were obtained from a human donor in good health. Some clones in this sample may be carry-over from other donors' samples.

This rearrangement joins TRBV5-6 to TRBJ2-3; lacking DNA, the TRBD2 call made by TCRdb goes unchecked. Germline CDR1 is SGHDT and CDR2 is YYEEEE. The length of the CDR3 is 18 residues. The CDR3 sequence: CASSLVSSGRARTDTQYF. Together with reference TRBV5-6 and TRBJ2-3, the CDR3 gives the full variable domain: DAGVTQSPTHLIKTRGQQVTLRCSPKSGHDTVSWYQQALGQGPQFIFQYYEEEERQRGNFPDRFSGHQFPNYSSELNVNALLLGDSALYLCASSLVSSGRARTDTQYFGPGTRLTVL.

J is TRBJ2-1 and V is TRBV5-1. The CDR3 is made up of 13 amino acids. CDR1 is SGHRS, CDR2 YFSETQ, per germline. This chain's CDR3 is CASSLVRGNEQFF.

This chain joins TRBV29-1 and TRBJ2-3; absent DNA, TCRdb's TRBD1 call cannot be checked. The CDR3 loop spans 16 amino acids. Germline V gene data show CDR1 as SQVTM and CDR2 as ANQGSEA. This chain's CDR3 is CSVEDPDRGRGDTQYF.

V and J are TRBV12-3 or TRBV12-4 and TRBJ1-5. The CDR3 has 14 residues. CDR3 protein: CASRSGYSNQPQHF.

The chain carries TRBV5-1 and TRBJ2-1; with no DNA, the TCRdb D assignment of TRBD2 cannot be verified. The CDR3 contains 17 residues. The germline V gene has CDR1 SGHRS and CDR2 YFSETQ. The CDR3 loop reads CASSLTSLAVTYNEQFF.

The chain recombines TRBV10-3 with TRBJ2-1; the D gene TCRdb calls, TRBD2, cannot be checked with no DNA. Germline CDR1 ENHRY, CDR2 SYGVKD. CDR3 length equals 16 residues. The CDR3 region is CAISESLTSGLNEQFF.

This CDR3 is CATGTVYNEQFF. The chain joins TRBV10-1 to TRBJ2-1. The CDR3 contains 12 residues. CDR1 and CDR2 from the germline V gene are WNHNN and SYGVQD (reference sequence).

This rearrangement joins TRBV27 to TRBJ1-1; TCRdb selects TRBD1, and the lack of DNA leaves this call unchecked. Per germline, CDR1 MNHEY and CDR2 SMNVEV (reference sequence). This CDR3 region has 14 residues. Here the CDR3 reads CASSWDTGKGEAFF.